This T cell receptor beta chain was captured in a study of T cell responses to AZD1222 COVID-19 vaccine. J was trimmed by 4 bases and V by 8 bases; bases with no gene match: 10. The CDR3 sequence is 15 residues long. In germline, CDR1 is MNHEY, CDR2 SMNVEV (reference sequence). Produced via immunoSEQ multiplex PCR; TCRdb's table is partial and in-frame only. Seen here are 150,000 or so clones, roughly 90% observed once, and the top ten hold roughly 6.3%. Regarding this clone: Its antigen is still unknown.

General study results and limits: Repertoires in all cases were sampled only once the peak T cell response had passed. Clonal diversity was possibly underestimated, and the donors were mostly white British, with more females. CD4 TCRs associated with vaccination spanned spike, dominating at 160-218 and 743-854. Only a handful of individuals given AZD1222 were seropositive at baseline.

The J gene is TRBJ1-2, the V gene TRBV27; 10 nucleotides line up with TRBD1. This receptor was obtained from an adult in good health. The sequences come from peripheral blood, collected on day 0 of AZD1222 vaccination. CDR3 protein: CASGIGTGVTYGYTF. As DNA, the CDR3 is TGTGCCAGCGGCATAGGGACAGGGGTCACCTATGGCTACACCTTC.